This is a list of T cell receptor beta chains from one sample in a study of blood T cell repertoires in COVID-19. Clones were sequenced by immunoSEQ multiplex PCR, and TCRdb holds only the in-frame ones, with some missing. The profile shows 150,000 or so clones, approximately 90% of them singletons. The specimen was peripheral blood. The receptors come from a man aged 18 to 30 with COVID-19, enrolled during active disease. Both conserved end residues are part of each CDR3. D genes are given only for firm matches. Clone size is shown for a subset of rows, as once, few, many or a class of expanded clone.

D | size | J | V | CDR3 | DNA
TRBD2 | . | TRBJ2-7 | TRBV6-2/TRBV6-3 | CASSYNRLAGGIPYEQYF | TGTGCCAGCAGTTACAACCGACTAGCGGGGGGAATACCTTACGAGCAGTACTTC
TRBD2 | . | TRBJ2-1 | TRBV4-2 | CASSPTSGGLYEQFF | TGTGCCAGCAGCCCAACTAGCGGGGGGTTGTATGAGCAGTTCTTC
TRBD1 | . | TRBJ1-1 | TRBV5-4 | CASSLESGGTEAFF | TGTGCCAGCAGCTTGGAATCAGGGGGCACTGAAGCTTTCTTT
TRBD2 | . | TRBJ2-7 | TRBV3-1/TRBV3-2 | CASSSPSGGLYEQYF | TGTGCCAGCAGCTCCCCGTCGGGGGGACTCTACGAGCAGTACTTC
. | . | TRBJ2-1 | TRBV25-1 | CASSAQGYNEQFF | TGTGCCAGCAGCGCACAGGGTTACAATGAGCAGTTCTTC
. | . | TRBJ2-7 | TRBV5-1 | CASSLAGDSYEQYF | TGCGCCAGCAGCTTGGCAGGGGACTCCTACGAGCAGTACTTC
. | . | TRBJ1-4 | TRBV6-5 | CASRKGGEKLLF | TGTGCCAGCAGAAAAGGGGGAGAAAAACTGCTTTTT
. | . | TRBJ2-7 | TRBV5-6 | CASSLGRGHEQYF | TGTGCCAGCAGCTTGGGTAGGGGCCACGAGCAGTACTTC
. | . | TRBJ1-2 | TRBV27 | CASSLKRTGGYTF | TGTGCCAGCAGTTTAAAGAGAACGGGGGGCTACACCTTC
TRBD2 | once | TRBJ2-3 | TRBV5-4 | CASSLGIGTSGRRADTQYF | TGTGCCAGCAGCTTGGGGATCGGGACTAGCGGGAGGAGGGCAGATACGCAGTATTTT
TRBD2 | once | TRBJ2-7 | TRBV11-2 | CASSTARTSGIHEQYF | TGTGCCAGCAGCACGGCTAGGACTAGCGGGATTCACGAGCAGTACTTC
TRBD2 | . | TRBJ2-1 | TRBV11-2 | CASSRRVSGTSISYNEQFF | TGTGCCAGCAGCCGCAGGGTGTCCGGGACTAGTATTTCCTACAATGAGCAGTTCTTC
. | . | TRBJ2-3 | TRBV24-1 | CATSDLTTGDTQYF | TGTGCCACCAGTGATTTGACGACGGGAGATACGCAGTATTTT
. | once | TRBJ2-7 | TRBV6-2/TRBV6-3 | CASSYSFKLDYEQYF | TGTGCCAGCAGTTACTCCTTCAAACTAGACTACGAGCAGTACTTC
TRBD1 | . | TRBJ2-7 | TRBV4-3 | CASSQGQGARYEQYF | TGCGCCAGCAGCCAAGGACAGGGGGCGAGGTACGAGCAGTACTTC
TRBD1 | . | TRBJ2-2 | TRBV6-2/TRBV6-3 | CASSYSSTGGPVRAGELFF | TGTGCCAGCAGTTACTCATCAACAGGGGGCCCCGTTAGGGCCGGGGAGCTGTTTTTT
. | . | TRBJ1-2 | TRBV19 | CASSSGQINYGYTF | TGTGCCAGTAGTTCCGGACAGATTAACTATGGCTACACCTTC
TRBD1 | . | TRBJ1-1 | TRBV29-1 | CSVEKDRGFWNTEAFF | TGCAGCGTTGAAAAGGACAGGGGGTTTTGGAACACTGAAGCTTTCTTT
TRBD1 | . | TRBJ1-2 | TRBV5-4 | CASSRGTGGGYTF | TGTGCCAGCAGCCGCGGGACAGGGGGTGGCTACACCTTC
TRBD1 | . | TRBJ2-7 | TRBV18 | CASSPDRGRKEYF | TGTGCCAGCTCACCAGACAGGGGAAGGAAGGAGTACTTC
. | . | TRBJ1-5 | TRBV28 | CASRRNNQPQHF | TGTGCCAGCAGGCGAAACAATCAGCCCCAGCATTTT
TRBD1 | . | TRBJ2-1 | TRBV18 | CASSPPTGTGTRNEQFF | TGTGCCAGCTCACCACCTACCGGGACAGGGACTCGCAATGAGCAGTTCTTC